This TCR beta chain is from a study of blood T cell repertoires in COVID-19. Turning to the study itself: Spain, Italy and the United States supplied samples that represented acute and convalescent COVID-19. PBMCs, B-cell-depleted T cells, or T cells were the source of the cDNA or gDNA that made up the material.

The CDR3 is 14 amino acids. Germline trimming cut 5 bases from V and 9 bases from J; bases unmatched to any gene: 4. CDR1 is SGHVS, CDR2 FQNEAQ, per germline. As handled by the study authors: Amplifying reference gene primers gave estimates of nucleated cell counts. Here immunoSEQ multiplex PCR was the method, and the copy in TCRdb shows in-frame clones only, minus some. V and J calls and clone size are given by that table; D and trimming were obtained from the DNA. The table includes 200,000 to 250,000 clones, about 90% detected once. This clone was observed a single time. Sequencing input: peripheral blood. The TCR sequence derives from a man between 60 and 75 years old with acute or convalescent COVID-19. This sequence joins TRBV7-8 and TRBJ2-1, with 13 bases matching TRBD2. The CDR3 here is CASSRTSGSSEQFF. For the CDR3, the DNA is TGTGCCAGCAGCCGGACTAGCGGGAGCAGTGAGCAGTTCTTC.